This TCR beta chain originates from a study of memory CD4+ T cells and cytomegalovirus serostatus. At the level of the study: Donors were healthy Belgian adults, some 10 CMV seropositive and 24 seronegative. Study results and limitations: Each of approximately 69 CMV-associated TCRbeta sequences occurred in one to five individuals. Suggested: most of the CMV-linked TCR signature lies in CD4+ memory cells.

This CDR3 is built from 13 residues. CDR1 and CDR2 (germline): GTSNPN, SVGIG (reference sequence). With 7 bases removed from V and 0 bases from J, the gap between germline ends came to 9 bases. Regarding this clone: The antigen is undetermined.

The method was immunoSEQ multiplex PCR; TCRdb's version includes in-frame clones alone and lacks a portion of them. The sample contains about 75,000 clones, roughly 80% of which appear only once. Single viable CD3+CD4+CD8-CD45RO+ cells were sorted as the memory CD4+ T cells. CMV serostatus came from serum IgG against pp150, pp28, p38, p52. V gene TRBV30 combines with J gene TRBJ1-4; D is unresolved. The sequence derives from an adult in good health and CMV-seropositive. Sequenced sample: memory CD4+ T cells from blood. The CDR3 loop is CAFEQSTNEKLFF. The CDR3 DNA reads TGTGCCTTCGAACAGTCAACTAATGAAAAACTGTTTTTT.